The subject of this entry is one T cell receptor (beta chain). This entry belongs to a study of radiotherapy plus CTLA-4 blockade in lung cancer. Study summary: Disease control was achieved by 31% of patients, and objective responses by less than 20%.

Only in-frame clones appear in the TCRdb table, and some are missing; sequencing was by immunoSEQ multiplex PCR. The sample holds some 38,000 clones, around 79% seen once. Trimming cost V 2 bases and J 4 bases, with 9 bases left between them. The germline CDR1 and CDR2 sequences are SGHRS and YFSETQ. This CDR3 spans 13 amino acids. This sequence joins TRBV5-1 and TRBJ1-1; D call uncertain. This clonotype was sampled from a human donor with non-small cell lung cancer who had stable disease on radiotherapy plus ipilimumab. The specimen was peripheral blood, collected from a patient treated with radiotherapy plus ipilimumab. CDR3 coding DNA: TGCGCCAGCAGCTTAGCGGAGGGCACTGAAGCTTTCTTT. This gives the protein CASSLAEGTEAFF.